These 9 T cell receptor beta chains were all obtained from the same sample, sequenced in a study of CD8+ T cells in alopecia areata (dated by TCRdb to 2016 to 2019). Read against the paper, the sample's time point label means: baseline before oral tofacitinib. Library preparation employed the immunoSEQ multiplex PCR assay. For TCR sequencing, RNA was extracted from every sample and reverse transcribed into cDNA to serve as template. Here the immuneACCESS table is served through TCRdb, limited to in-frame sequences with V and J called. Missing clones are a known gap in these copies; in checked studies unresolved V genes cover under half, and the rest lacks a known reason. For this sample the table gives approximately 150,000 clones, of which around 51% were detected only once. About 1% of the sample rests with the top ten. Sequencing used CD4+ T cells sorted from blood, obtained at week 0. Receptors were obtained from a human donor with alopecia areata.

The chain links TRBV27 to TRBJ1-5, with a possible D match to TRBD1 (5 bases). Germline CDR1 and CDR2: MNHEY and SMNVEV (reference sequence). This CDR3 has 15 amino acids. The ends were cut back, 5 bases at V and 5 bases at J, with 16 bases in the middle. CDR3 loop: CASSARRGGDQPQHF. DNA of the CDR3: TGTGCCAGCAGTGCTCGGCGGGGGGGGGATCAGCCCCAGCATTTT.

V is TRBV2 and J is TRBJ2-7; 13 nucleotides align to TRBD2. V shed 6 bases and J 3 bases; nucleotides not matched to a gene: 5. This CDR3 contains 15 residues. The germline V gene has CDR1 SNHLY and CDR2 FYNNEI. The CDR3 nucleotides read TGTGCCAGCAGAACCGGGACTAGCGGGATCTACGAGCAGTACTTC. Its translation: CASRTGTSGIYEQYF. The whole variable domain, filled in from reference TRBV2 and TRBJ2-7, reads EPEVTQTPSHQVTQMGQEVILRCVPISNHLYFYWYRQILGQKVEFLVSFYNNEISEKSEIFDDQFSVERPDGSNFTLKIRSTKLEDSAMYFCASRTGTSGIYEQYFGPGTRLTVT.

The CDR3 DNA follows: TGCAGCGTTGAGGGCCTAGCGGGATCAGGCACAGATACGCAGTATTTT. Its translation: CSVEGLAGSGTDTQYF. The V call is TRBV29-1, the J call TRBJ2-3; 9 bases are a match to TRBD2. The junction had 8 bases not matched to a gene; V was cut back by 3 bases and J by 1 base. The CDR3 contains 16 residues. In germline, CDR1 is SQVTM, CDR2 ANQGSEA.

The chain employs TRBV29-1 and TRBJ1-1, with D possibly TRBD1 on 5 matching bases. CDR1 and CDR2 from the germline V gene are SQVTM and ANQGSEA. This CDR3 region has 11 residues. With 3 bases removed from V and 4 bases from J, the gap between germline ends came to 6 bases. CDR3 loop: CSVDGGTEAFF. The CDR3 DNA reads as TGCAGCGTTGACGGGGGCACTGAAGCTTTCTTT.

CDR3 nucleotide sequence: TGTGCCAGCAGCTTAGACATAGGCCGGTCGACTGAAGCTTTCTTT. Translated, it gives CASSLDIGRSTEAFF. The chain carries TRBV7-2 and TRBJ1-1; D call uncertain. CDR1 SGHTA and CDR2 FQGNSA come from the germline V gene. The V gene lost 1 base and the J gene lost 5 bases, with 14 bases spanning the gap. The length of the CDR3 is 15 residues.

The chain couples TRBV11-2 to TRBJ2-5, with 8 bases lining up with TRBD2. The CDR3 is 18 residues long. The ends lost 3 bases at V and 6 bases at J; junction bases unmatched: 18. The germline V gene encodes CDR1 SGHAT and CDR2 FQNNGV. CDR3 sequence reads: CASSFQRESYGRQKTQYF. CDR3 nucleotide sequence: TGTGCCAGCAGCTTTCAGCGGGAGTCGTACGGGAGGCAAAAGACCCAGTACTTC.

The chain combines TRBV30 with TRBJ2-4; TRBD1 is a possible D gene (6 bases). V gave up 1 base and J gave up 7 bases, with 11 bases separating them. Germline assignment: CDR1 GTSNPN and CDR2 SVGIG (reference sequence). The CDR3 covers 13 residues. The CDR3 sequence is CAWSGQAMNIQYF. The DNA of the CDR3 is TGTGCCTGGAGTGGACAGGCGATGAACATTCAGTACTTC.

The table lists this clone with a few counts. The V call is TRBV7-2, the J call TRBJ2-1, with a possible D match to TRBD1 (5 bases). Between the trimmed V and J ends, which lost 1 base and 5 bases, there was a span of 15 bases. The CDR3 contains 16 residues. CDR1 and CDR2 from the germline V gene are SGHTA and FQGNSA. The CDR3: CASSLGPLGRDNEQFF. CDR3 nucleotide sequence: TGTGCCAGCAGCTTAGGTCCGCTTGGCAGGGACAATGAGCAGTTCTTC.

Here the CDR3 reads CASLFGANVLTF. The CDR3 nucleotides are TGTGCCAGTCTCTTCGGGGCCAACGTCCTGACTTTC. The chain links TRBV11-2 to TRBJ2-6; no clear D. The CDR3 consists of 12 residues. Germline V gives CDR1 SGHAT, CDR2 FQNNGV. Deletions cut 9 bases from V and 4 bases from J, with 7 bases between.